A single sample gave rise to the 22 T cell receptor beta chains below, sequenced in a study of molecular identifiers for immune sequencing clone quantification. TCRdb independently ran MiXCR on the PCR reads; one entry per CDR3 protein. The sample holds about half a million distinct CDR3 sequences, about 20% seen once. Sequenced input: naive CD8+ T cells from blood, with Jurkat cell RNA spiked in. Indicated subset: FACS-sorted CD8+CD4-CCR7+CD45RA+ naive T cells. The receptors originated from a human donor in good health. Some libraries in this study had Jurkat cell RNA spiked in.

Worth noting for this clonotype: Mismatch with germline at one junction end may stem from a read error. In DNA form, the CDR3 reads TGTGCCAGCAGCTTGGGAGGGCCCTCTAACCATGGCTACACCTTC. This translates into CASSLGGPSNHGYTF. This rearrangement joins TRBV7-3 to TRBJ1-2; D is undetermined. The CDR3 has 15 residues. The V gene's germline CDR1 is SGHTA and CDR2 FQGTGA.

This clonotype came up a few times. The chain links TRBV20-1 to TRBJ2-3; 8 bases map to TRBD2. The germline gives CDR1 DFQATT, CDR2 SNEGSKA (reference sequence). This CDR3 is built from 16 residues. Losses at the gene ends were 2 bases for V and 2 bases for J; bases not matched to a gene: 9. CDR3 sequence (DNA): TGCAGTGCTAGATTGGCGGTAGCGGGGTACACAGATACGCAGTATTTT. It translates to CSARLAVAGYTDTQYF.

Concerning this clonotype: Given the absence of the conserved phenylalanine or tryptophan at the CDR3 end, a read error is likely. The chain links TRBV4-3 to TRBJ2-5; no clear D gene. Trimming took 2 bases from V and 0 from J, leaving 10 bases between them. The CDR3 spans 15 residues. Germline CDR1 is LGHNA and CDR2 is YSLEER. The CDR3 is CASSQSSGHQETQYS. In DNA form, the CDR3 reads TGCGCCAGCAGCCAAAGTTCAGGTCACCAAGAGACCCAGTACTCC.

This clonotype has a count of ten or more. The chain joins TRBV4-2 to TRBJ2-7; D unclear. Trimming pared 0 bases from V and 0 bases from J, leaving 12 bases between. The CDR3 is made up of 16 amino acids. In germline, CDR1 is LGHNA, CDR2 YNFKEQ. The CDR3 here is CASSQEGSGPSYEQYF. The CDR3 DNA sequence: TGTGCCAGCAGCCAAGAAGGATCGGGCCCCTCCTACGAGCAGTACTTC.

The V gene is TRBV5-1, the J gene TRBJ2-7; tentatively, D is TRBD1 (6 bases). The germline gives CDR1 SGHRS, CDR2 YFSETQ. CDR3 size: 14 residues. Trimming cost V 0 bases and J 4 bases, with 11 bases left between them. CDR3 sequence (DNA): TGCGCCAGCAGCTTGGCTGCAGGGGATTACGAGCAGTACTTC. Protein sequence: CASSLAAGDYEQYF.

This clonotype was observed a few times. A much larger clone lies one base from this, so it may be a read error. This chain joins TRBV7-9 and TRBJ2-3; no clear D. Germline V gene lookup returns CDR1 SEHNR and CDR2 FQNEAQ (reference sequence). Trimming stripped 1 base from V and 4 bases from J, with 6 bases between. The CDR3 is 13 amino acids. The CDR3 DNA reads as TGTGCCAGCAGCTTAGTCATCTCAGATACGCAGTATTTT. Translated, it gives CASSLVISDTQYF.

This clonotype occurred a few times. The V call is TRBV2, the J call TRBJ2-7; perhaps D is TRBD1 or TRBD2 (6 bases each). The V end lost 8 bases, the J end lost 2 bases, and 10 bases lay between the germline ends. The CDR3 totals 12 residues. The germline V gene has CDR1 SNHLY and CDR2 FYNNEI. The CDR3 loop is CASQEGAYEQYF. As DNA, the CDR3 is TGTGCCAGCCAGGAGGGGGCCTACGAGCAGTACTTC.

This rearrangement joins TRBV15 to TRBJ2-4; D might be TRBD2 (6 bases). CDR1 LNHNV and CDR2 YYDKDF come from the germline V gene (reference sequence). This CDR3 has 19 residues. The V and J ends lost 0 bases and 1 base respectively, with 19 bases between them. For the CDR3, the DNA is TGTGCCACCAGCAGAGATGGTGGCGGGGAATGGGACGCCAAAAACATTCAGTACTTC. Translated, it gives CATSRDGGGEWDAKNIQYF.

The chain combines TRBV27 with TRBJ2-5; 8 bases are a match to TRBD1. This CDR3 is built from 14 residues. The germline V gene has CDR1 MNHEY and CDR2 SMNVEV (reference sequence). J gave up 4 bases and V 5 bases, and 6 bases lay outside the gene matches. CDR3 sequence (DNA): TGTGCCAGCAGTCCGGACAGGGCCTCAGAGACCCAGTACTTC. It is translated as CASSPDRASETQYF.

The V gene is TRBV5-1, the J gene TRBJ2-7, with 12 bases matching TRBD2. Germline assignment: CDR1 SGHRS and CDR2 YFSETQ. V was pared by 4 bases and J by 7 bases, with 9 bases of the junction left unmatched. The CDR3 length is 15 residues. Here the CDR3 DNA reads TGCGCCAGCAGCCCCCGACTAGCGGGAGTAGAAGAGCAGTACTTC. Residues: CASSPRLAGVEEQYF.

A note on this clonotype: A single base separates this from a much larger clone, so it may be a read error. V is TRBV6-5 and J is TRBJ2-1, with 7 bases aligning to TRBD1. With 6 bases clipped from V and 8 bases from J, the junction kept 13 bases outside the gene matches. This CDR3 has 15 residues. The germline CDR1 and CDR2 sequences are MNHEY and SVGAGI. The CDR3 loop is CASREGQVARDEQFF. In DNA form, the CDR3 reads TGTGCCAGCAGGGAAGGACAGGTAGCCCGCGATGAGCAGTTCTTC.

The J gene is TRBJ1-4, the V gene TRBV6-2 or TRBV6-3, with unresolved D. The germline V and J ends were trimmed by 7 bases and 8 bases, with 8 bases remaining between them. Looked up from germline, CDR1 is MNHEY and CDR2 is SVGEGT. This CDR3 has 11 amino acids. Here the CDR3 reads CASNGGEKLFF. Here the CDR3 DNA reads TGTGCCAGCAACGGAGGGGAAAAACTGTTTTTT.

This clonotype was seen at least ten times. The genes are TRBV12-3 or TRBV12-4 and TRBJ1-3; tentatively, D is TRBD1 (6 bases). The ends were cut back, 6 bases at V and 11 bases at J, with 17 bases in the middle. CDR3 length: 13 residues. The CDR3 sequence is CASSPPGHRPIYF. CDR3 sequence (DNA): TGTGCCAGCAGCCCGCCGGGACATCGTCCCATATATTTT.

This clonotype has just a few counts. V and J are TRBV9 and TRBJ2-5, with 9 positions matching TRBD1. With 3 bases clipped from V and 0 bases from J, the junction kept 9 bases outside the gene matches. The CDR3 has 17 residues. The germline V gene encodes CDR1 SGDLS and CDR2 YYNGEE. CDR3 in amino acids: CASSAEGQGQYQETQYF. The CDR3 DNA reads TGTGCCAGCAGCGCCGAGGGACAGGGACAGTACCAAGAGACCCAGTACTTC.

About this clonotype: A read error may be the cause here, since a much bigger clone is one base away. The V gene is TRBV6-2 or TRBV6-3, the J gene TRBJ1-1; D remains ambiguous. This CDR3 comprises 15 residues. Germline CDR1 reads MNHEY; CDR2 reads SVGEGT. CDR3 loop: CASIPTPREYTEALF. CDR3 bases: TGTGCCAGCATCCCTACCCCACGGGAGTACACTGAAGCTCTCTTT.

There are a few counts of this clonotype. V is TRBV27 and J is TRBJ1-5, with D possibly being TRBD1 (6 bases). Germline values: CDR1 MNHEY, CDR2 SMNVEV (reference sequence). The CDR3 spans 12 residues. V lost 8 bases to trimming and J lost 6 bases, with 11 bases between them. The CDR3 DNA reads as TGTGCCAGCGGGGGAGGGGGTCAGCCCCAGCATTTT. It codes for CASGGGGQPQHF.

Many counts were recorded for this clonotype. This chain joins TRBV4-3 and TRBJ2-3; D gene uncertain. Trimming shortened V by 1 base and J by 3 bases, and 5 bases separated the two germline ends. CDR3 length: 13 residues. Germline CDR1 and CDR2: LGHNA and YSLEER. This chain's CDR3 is CASSQGATDTQYF. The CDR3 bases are TGCGCCAGCAGCCAAGGCGCAACAGATACGCAGTATTTT.

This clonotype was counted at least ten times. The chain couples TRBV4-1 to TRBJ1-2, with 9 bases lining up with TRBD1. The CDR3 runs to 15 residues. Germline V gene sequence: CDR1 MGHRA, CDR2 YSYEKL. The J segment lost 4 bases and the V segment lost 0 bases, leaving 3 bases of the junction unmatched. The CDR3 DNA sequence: TGCGCCAGCAGCCAAGAGGACAGGGGATTCTATGGCTACACCTTC. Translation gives CASSQEDRGFYGYTF.

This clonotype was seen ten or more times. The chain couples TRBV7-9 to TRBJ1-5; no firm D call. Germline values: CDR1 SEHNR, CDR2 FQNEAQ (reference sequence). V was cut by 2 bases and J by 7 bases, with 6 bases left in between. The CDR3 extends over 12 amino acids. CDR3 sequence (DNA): TGTGCCAGCAGCTTATTCTCCCAGCCCCAGCATTTT. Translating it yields CASSLFSQPQHF.

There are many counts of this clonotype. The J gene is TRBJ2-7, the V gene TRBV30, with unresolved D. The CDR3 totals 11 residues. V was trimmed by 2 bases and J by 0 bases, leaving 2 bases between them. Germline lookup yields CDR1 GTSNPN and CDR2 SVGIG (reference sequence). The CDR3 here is CAWSTSYEQYF. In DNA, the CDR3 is TGTGCCTGGAGTACCTCCTACGAGCAGTACTTC.

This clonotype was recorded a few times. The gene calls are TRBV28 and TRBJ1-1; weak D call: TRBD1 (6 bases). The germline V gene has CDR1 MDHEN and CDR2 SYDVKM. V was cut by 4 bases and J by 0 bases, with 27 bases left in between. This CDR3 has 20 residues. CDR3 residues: CASSSHNRVRVEQMNTEAFF. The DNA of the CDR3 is TGTGCCAGCAGTTCCCACAACAGGGTTCGGGTCGAGCAAATGAACACTGAAGCTTTCTTT.

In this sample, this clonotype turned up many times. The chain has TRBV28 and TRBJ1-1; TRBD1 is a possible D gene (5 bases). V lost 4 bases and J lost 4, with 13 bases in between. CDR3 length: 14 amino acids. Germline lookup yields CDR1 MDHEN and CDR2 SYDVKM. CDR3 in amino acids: CASSSPPGFTEAFF. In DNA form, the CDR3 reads TGTGCCAGCAGTTCCCCCCCAGGGTTCACTGAAGCTTTCTTT.